Included here is one T cell receptor (beta chain) sequence, with context. Its antigen is not known. A junction boundary mismatches the germline segment, possibly from a read error. CDR3 size: 18 residues. Per germline, CDR1 MNHNS and CDR2 SASEGT. The data originate from a study of blood T cells in healthy people across ages. Peripheral blood, 9.5 to 10 milliliters per donor, was collected. A second PCR, run for about 7 to 11 cycles, used a sample-barcoded 5' primer plus a J-beta primer mix. Carrying 12 random nucleotides, a template-switch adaptor labeled each individual cDNA molecule. TCRdb redid the calling of the 5' RACE reads with MiXCR, one entry per CDR3 protein. The sample carries 1.8 million or so distinct CDR3 sequences, 35% to 50% recorded once. Study-wide findings and caveats: Per-million-T-cell TCR beta diversity fell roughly linearly with age. Across samples, TCR beta diversity tracked strongly with naive T cell percentage.

Input material: blood. This sequence was found in a human donor in good health. The chain is built from TRBV6-1 and TRBJ2-1; 12 positions match TRBD2. CDR3 coding DNA: TGCGCCAGCAGCGCCCATGTTACTAGCGGGGGGCGCATCAATGAGCAGTTCTTC. As protein: CASSAHVTSGGRINEQFF.